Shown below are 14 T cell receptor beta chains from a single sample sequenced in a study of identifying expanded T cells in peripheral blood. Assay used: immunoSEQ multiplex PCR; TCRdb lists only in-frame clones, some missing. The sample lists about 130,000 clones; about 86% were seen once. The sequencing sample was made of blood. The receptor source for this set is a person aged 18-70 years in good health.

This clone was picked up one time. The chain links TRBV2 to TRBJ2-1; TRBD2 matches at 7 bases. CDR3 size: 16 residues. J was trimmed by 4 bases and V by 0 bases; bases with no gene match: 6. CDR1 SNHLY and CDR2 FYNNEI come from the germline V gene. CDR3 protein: CASSEAPSGYYNEQFF. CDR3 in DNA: TGTGCCAGCAGTGAAGCGCCTAGCGGTTATTACAATGAGCAGTTCTTC.

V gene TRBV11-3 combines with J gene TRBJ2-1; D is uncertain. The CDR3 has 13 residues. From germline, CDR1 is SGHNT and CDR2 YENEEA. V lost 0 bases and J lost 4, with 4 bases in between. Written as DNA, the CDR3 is TGTGCCAGCAGCTTAGATCAATACAATGAGCAGTTCTTC. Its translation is CASSLDQYNEQFF.

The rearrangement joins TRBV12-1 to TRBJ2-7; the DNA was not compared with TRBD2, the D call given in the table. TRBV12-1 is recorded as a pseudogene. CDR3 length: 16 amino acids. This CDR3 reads CASSFGLAGAPYEQYF. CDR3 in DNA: TGTGCCAGCAGCTTCGGACTAGCGGGAGCCCCTTACGAGCAGTACTTC.

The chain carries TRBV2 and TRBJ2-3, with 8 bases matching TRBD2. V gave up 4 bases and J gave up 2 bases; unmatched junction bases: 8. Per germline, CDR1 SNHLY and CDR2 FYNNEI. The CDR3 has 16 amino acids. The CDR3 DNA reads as TGTGCCAGCAGTGGATCTAGCGGGCCCCTCACAGATACGCAGTATTTT. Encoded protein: CASSGSSGPLTDTQYF.

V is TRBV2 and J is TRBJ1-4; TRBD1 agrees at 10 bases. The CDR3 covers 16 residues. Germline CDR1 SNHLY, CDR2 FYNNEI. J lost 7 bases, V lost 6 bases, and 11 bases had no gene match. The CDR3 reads CASRKGQGDWSEKLFF. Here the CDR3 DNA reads TGTGCCAGCAGGAAAGGACAGGGGGATTGGAGTGAAAAACTGTTTTTT.

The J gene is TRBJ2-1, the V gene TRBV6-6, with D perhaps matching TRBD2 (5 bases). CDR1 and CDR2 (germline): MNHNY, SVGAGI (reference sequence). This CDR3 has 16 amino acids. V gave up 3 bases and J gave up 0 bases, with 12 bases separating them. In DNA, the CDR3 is TGTGCCAGCAGTTATCCCGAGCGGAGCTCCTACAATGAGCAGTTCTTC. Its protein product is CASSYPERSSYNEQFF.

CDR3 loop: CSVDWLADEQFF. DNA for the CDR3: TGCAGCGTTGATTGGCTAGCGGATGAGCAGTTCTTC. The chain recombines TRBV29-1 with TRBJ2-1; the match to TRBD2 covers 7 bases. Germline V lookup: CDR1 SQVTM, CDR2 ANQGSEA. The CDR3 contains 12 residues. V lost 3 bases to trimming and J lost 8 bases; unmatched junction nucleotides: 4.

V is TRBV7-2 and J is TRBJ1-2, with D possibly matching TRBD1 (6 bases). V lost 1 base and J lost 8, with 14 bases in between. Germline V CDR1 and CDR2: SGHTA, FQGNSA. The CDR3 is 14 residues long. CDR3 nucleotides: TGTGCCAGCAGCTTAGTATTTAGGGGGTCAGGCTACACCTTC. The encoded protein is CASSLVFRGSGYTF.

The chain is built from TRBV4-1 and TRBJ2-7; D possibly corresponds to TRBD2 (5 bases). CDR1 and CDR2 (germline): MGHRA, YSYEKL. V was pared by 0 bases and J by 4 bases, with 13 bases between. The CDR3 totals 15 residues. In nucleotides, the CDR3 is TGCGCCAGCAGCCAAGAATCTATCCGGGAATACGAGCAGTACTTC. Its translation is CASSQESIREYEQYF.

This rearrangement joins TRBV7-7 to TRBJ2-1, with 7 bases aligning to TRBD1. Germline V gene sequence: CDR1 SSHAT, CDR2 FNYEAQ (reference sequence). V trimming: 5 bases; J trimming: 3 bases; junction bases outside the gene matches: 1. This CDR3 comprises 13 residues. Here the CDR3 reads CASSPGGYNEQFF. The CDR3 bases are TGTGCCAGCAGCCCAGGGGGCTACAATGAGCAGTTCTTC.

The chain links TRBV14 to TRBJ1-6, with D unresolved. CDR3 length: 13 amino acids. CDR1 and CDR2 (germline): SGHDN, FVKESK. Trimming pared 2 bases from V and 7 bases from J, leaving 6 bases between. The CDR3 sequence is CASSQLRNSPLHF. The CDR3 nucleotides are TGTGCCAGCAGCCAACTGAGAAATTCACCCCTCCACTTT.

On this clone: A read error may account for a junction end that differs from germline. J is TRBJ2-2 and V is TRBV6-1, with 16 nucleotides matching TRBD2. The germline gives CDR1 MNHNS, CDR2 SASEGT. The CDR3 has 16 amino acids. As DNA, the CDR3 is TGTGCCAGCAGGGAAGGGACTAGCGGGAGGGTCGGGGAGCTGTTTTTT. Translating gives CASREGTSGRVGELFF.

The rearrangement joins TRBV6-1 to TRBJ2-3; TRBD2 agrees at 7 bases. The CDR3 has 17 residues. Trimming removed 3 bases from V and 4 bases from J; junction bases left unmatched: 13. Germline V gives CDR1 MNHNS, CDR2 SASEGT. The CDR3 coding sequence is TGTGCCAGCAGTGATAAACAAGCGGGACGCGACGCAGATACGCAGTATTTT. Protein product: CASSDKQAGRDADTQYF.

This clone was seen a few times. DNA for the CDR3: TGCAGCGCTGGGACAGCCTACAATGAGCAGTTCTTC. This gives the protein CSAGTAYNEQFF. V and J are TRBV29-1 and TRBJ2-1, with TRBD1 identical over 7 bases. This CDR3 is built from 12 residues. Per the germline V gene, CDR1 is SQVTM and CDR2 is ANQGSEA. The V segment lost 7 bases and the J segment 2 bases; nucleotides outside the gene matches: 2.